Below, 8 T cell receptor beta chains from the same sample are listed, as sequenced in a study of blood T cell repertoires in COVID-19. Libraries were prepared by immunoSEQ multiplex PCR; TCRdb keeps only in-frame clonotypes and omits some of them. The profile shows fewer than 600,000 clones, roughly 88% of them singletons. Sequencing used PBMCs or T cells enriched from blood (not recorded which). The receptors were sampled from a woman between 40 and 55 years old who had recovered from COVID-19.

The chain carries TRBV6-5 and TRBJ1-2; the match to TRBD1 covers 9 bases. Germline CDR1 is MNHEY and CDR2 is SVGAGI. This CDR3 is 15 amino acids long. Trimming took 10 bases from V and 5 from J; bases not matched to a gene: 14. The CDR3: CATRRGTGQGYGYTF. The CDR3 nucleotides are TGTGCCACCCGACGGGGGACGGGACAGGGATATGGCTACACCTTC.

The genes are TRBV28 and TRBJ2-7; 9 nucleotides align to TRBD1. CDR3 size: 17 residues. CDR1 and CDR2 from the germline V gene are MDHEN and SYDVKM. With 6 bases clipped from V and 4 bases from J, the junction kept 16 bases outside the gene matches. CDR3 loop: CASSPISGTGLPYEQYF. CDR3 coding DNA: TGTGCCAGCAGCCCGATATCCGGGACAGGGCTCCCATACGAGCAGTACTTC. The full variable domain, its missing parts supplied by reference TRBV28 and TRBJ2-7, is DVKVTQSSRYLVKRTGEKVFLECVQDMDHENMFWYRQDPGLGLRLIYFSYDVKMKEKGDIPEGYSVSREKKERFSLILESASTNQTSMYLCASSPISGTGLPYEQYFGPGTRLTVT.

The genes are TRBV7-2 and TRBJ2-3; tentatively, D is TRBD2 (5 bases). V shed 5 bases and J shed 1 base, with 13 bases lying between them. Germline loops: CDR1 SGHTA, CDR2 FQGNSA. The CDR3 is made up of 15 amino acids. The CDR3 region is CASSPGARGTDTQYF. The CDR3 coding sequence is TGTGCCAGCAGCCCCGGAGCGAGGGGCACAGATACGCAGTATTTT.

The chain recombines TRBV6-5 with TRBJ2-7; a weak D match, TRBD1 (6 bases). Trimming removed 0 bases from V and 2 bases from J, with 8 bases in between. This CDR3 is built from 14 residues. The germline V gene encodes CDR1 MNHEY and CDR2 SVGAGI. DNA for the CDR3: TGTGCCAGCAGTTACTCGAAGGGGGCCTACGAGCAGTACTTC. As protein: CASSYSKGAYEQYF.

The chain has TRBV19 and TRBJ1-4; D might be TRBD1 (6 bases). The CDR3 consists of 16 residues. Trimming cost V 1 base and J 0 bases, with 9 bases left between them. Germline V gives CDR1 LNHDA, CDR2 SQIVND (reference sequence). The CDR3 here is CASSIAQGSTNEKLFF. The CDR3 DNA reads as TGTGCCAGTAGTATAGCCCAGGGGTCAACTAATGAAAAACTGTTTTTT. The variable domain in full, completed from reference TRBV19 and TRBJ1-4, reads DGGITQSPKYLFRKEGQNVTLSCEQNLNHDAMYWYRQDPGQGLRLIYYSQIVNDFQKGDIAEGYSVSREKKESFPLTVTSAQKNPTAFYLCASSIAQGSTNEKLFFGSGTQLSVL.

The count of this clone is one. The chain joins TRBV7-9 to TRBJ2-7; 10 nucleotides match TRBD2. CDR1 is SEHNR, CDR2 FQNEAQ, per germline (reference sequence). The CDR3 runs to 15 residues. The V segment lost 3 bases and the J segment 5 bases; nucleotides outside the gene matches: 7. The CDR3 region has the DNA TGTGCCAGCAGCTTTCTAGCGGGAGAGCTCGACGAGCAGTACTTC. Its protein is CASSFLAGELDEQYF.

J is TRBJ1-2 and V is TRBV19; 9 nucleotides align to TRBD1. The junction had 17 bases not matched to a gene; V was cut back by 4 bases and J by 2 bases. CDR3 length: 19 amino acids. Germline CDR1 reads LNHDA; CDR2 reads SQIVND (reference sequence). The CDR3 spells CASSRGISGTGLFNYGYTF. The CDR3 nucleotides are TGTGCCAGTAGTAGAGGTATCTCGGGGACAGGGTTGTTCAACTATGGCTACACCTTC.

V and J are TRBV2 and TRBJ1-2; 8 nucleotides line up with TRBD1. The CDR3 consists of 13 residues. Germline CDR1 is SNHLY and CDR2 is FYNNEI. Trimming removed 6 bases from V and 5 bases from J; junction bases left unmatched: 5. The CDR3 DNA follows: TGTGCCAGCAGGGGGACAGGAATGTATGGCTACACCTTC. Translation gives CASRGTGMYGYTF.